Listed below are T cell receptor beta chains from one sample, sequenced in a study of cytomegalovirus exposure and HLA in healthy donors. Profiling relied on immunoSEQ multiplex PCR, and the TCRdb table lists in-frame clones only, not all of them. The sample includes about 130,000 clones, about two thirds of them seen just once. Sequencing was carried out using PBMCs. The receptors derive from a human donor in good health. Each CDR3 is given with its conserved first and last residue.

cdr3_aa cdr3_length j_call v_call
CASSSIRSSNTGELFF 16 TRBJ2-2 TRBV7-8
CASSLGTGVTEAFF 14 TRBJ1-1 TRBV27
CASRHSGSTSYNEQFF 16 TRBJ2-1 TRBV6-6
CASSPGQLTGTEAFF 15 TRBJ1-1 TRBV19
CASSLGDTTPDTQYF 15 TRBJ2-3 TRBV5-1
CASSVEGTGSPLHF 14 TRBJ1-6 TRBV9
CASSVVDRGTDTQYF 15 TRBJ2-3 TRBV9
CASSLYGEEYNEQFF 15 TRBJ2-1 TRBV7-9
CASSYGGAEQYF 12 TRBJ2-7 TRBV6-5
CATSRAPPDRGSSGNTIYF 19 TRBJ1-3 TRBV15
CASRGTSGSGEQYF 14 TRBJ2-7 TRBV19
CASSSVEATVISHGELFF 18 TRBJ2-2 TRBV7-9
CASRDPAGADYEQYF 15 TRBJ2-7 TRBV6-6
CASSDTGEGNEKLFF 15 TRBJ1-4 TRBV9
CSVQSGNQPQHF 12 TRBJ1-5 TRBV29-1
CASSWRGWLETQYF 14 TRBJ2-5 TRBV6-6
CASSNLGGQGGDEQFF 16 TRBJ2-1 TRBV11-2
CASMGQREKLFF 12 TRBJ1-4 TRBV6-6
CASSTTGRLIGETQYF 16 TRBJ2-5 TRBV5-1
CASSFLAGVQTQYF 14 TRBJ2-5 TRBV28
CATSRDWALLTDTQYF 16 TRBJ2-3 TRBV15
CASSLMTGGASFYGYTF 17 TRBJ1-2 TRBV28
CASSHGLGTGRLGEQFF 17 TRBJ2-1 TRBV4-3
CASSESGAGGNGYTF 15 TRBJ1-2 TRBV10-2